This entry lists 24 T cell receptor beta chains sequenced from one sample in a study of blood T cell repertoires in COVID-19. Some clones are missing from TCRdb's copy, which holds only in-frame ones; the method was immunoSEQ multiplex PCR. Of about 370,000 clones listed, roughly 86% were seen once; the top ten hold less than 11%. The sequencing input was peripheral blood. Receptor source: a woman between 25 and 40 years old with COVID-19, enrolled during active disease.

This rearrangement joins TRBV5-1 to TRBJ2-7; no clear D. Looked up from germline, CDR1 is SGHRS and CDR2 is YFSETQ. The CDR3 contains 14 residues. V was pared by 3 bases and J by 3 bases, with 13 bases between. CDR3 sequence: CASSWASIDYEQYF. The CDR3 bases are TGCGCCAGCAGCTGGGCCTCCATCGACTACGAGCAGTACTTC.

J is TRBJ2-3 and V is TRBV11-2, with 7 nucleotides matching TRBD1. V dropped 3 bases and J dropped 4; count of bases not matched to a gene: 7. In germline, CDR1 is SGHAT, CDR2 FQNNGV. This CDR3 contains 15 residues. In DNA form, the CDR3 reads TGTGCCAGCAGCTTGGGACAGACTCGGGCAGATACGCAGTATTTT. It translates to CASSLGQTRADTQYF.

V is TRBV18 and J is TRBJ2-3, with 11 positions matching TRBD2. CDR1 and CDR2 (germline): KGHSH, LQKENI. The CDR3 runs 17 residues. V was clipped by 1 base and J by 1 base; unmatched bases: 4. The CDR3 protein is CASSPLAGGPRTDTQYF. CDR3 in DNA: TGTGCCAGCTCACCACTAGCGGGAGGGCCTCGCACAGATACGCAGTATTTT.

The V call is TRBV7-3, the J call TRBJ1-2, with unresolved D. CDR1 is SGHTA and CDR2 is FQGTGA in the germline V gene. The V and J ends lost 5 bases and 5 bases respectively, with 12 bases between them. This CDR3 comprises 13 residues. The CDR3 is CASSQGSGYGYTF. The CDR3 nucleotides are TGTGCCAGCAGCCAAGGATCGGGGTATGGCTACACCTTC.

V gene TRBV10-2 combines with J gene TRBJ1-3, with D perhaps TRBD1 (6 bases). The CDR3 loop spans 18 amino acids. Germline values: CDR1 WSHSY, CDR2 SAAADI. The germline V and J ends were trimmed by 5 bases and 7 bases, with 27 bases remaining between them. CDR3: CASSLRDRLELRSNTIYF. The CDR3 bases are TGCGCCAGCAGTTTACGCGACAGGTTGGAATTGAGGAGCAACACCATATATTTT.

Written as DNA, the CDR3 is TGTGCCAGCAGCTTGGGACTAGCTTATACCGGGGAGCTGTTTTTT. This translates into CASSLGLAYTGELFF. This chain joins TRBV7-8 and TRBJ2-2, with 9 bases aligning to TRBD2. The CDR3 consists of 15 residues. Germline lookup yields CDR1 SGHVS and CDR2 FQNEAQ. J lost 5 bases, V lost 3 bases, and 4 bases had no gene match.

The chain links TRBV7-9 to TRBJ2-7; D may be TRBD1 (6 bases). With 5 bases removed from V and 7 bases from J, the gap between germline ends came to 21 bases. The CDR3 extends over 15 amino acids. Germline V gene data show CDR1 as SEHNR and CDR2 as FQNEAQ (reference sequence). For the CDR3, the DNA is TGTGCCAGCAGCCAAACGGGACATGACCCGGGGGAGCAGTACTTC. Residues: CASSQTGHDPGEQYF.

J is TRBJ2-7 and V is TRBV3-1 (or the pseudogene TRBV3-2); D is possibly TRBD2 (5 bases). Trimming pared 4 bases from V and 2 bases from J, leaving 12 bases between. CDR3 length equals 14 residues. Per germline, CDR1 LGHDT and CDR2 YNNKEL (reference sequence). The CDR3 reads CASSRGRPTYEQYF. DNA for the CDR3: TGTGCCAGCAGCCGCGGGCGTCCTACCTACGAGCAGTACTTC.

The V call is TRBV3-1 (or the pseudogene TRBV3-2), the J call TRBJ1-5, with TRBD1 as a possible D gene (6 bases). CDR3 length: 13 amino acids. With 0 bases removed from V and 9 bases from J, the gap between germline ends came to 9 bases. Germline CDR1 is LGHDT and CDR2 is YNNKEL (reference sequence). The CDR3 sequence is CASSQDLTGPQHF. As DNA, the CDR3 is TGTGCCAGCAGCCAAGACCTGACAGGGCCCCAGCATTTT.

This clone was detected only a few times. The V gene is TRBV11-2, the J gene TRBJ1-6; tentatively, D is TRBD1 (6 bases). Germline lookup yields CDR1 SGHAT and CDR2 FQNNGV. V lost 4 bases, J lost 0 bases, and 10 bases lay in between. There are 16 residues in the CDR3. CDR3 DNA sequence: TGTGCCAGCAGCTCCACAGGGAGCTCCTATAATTCACCCCTCCACTTT. It translates to CASSSTGSSYNSPLHF.

The chain carries TRBV9 and TRBJ2-1; D possibly corresponds to TRBD2 (6 bases). The germline V gene encodes CDR1 SGDLS and CDR2 YYNGEE. CDR3 size: 16 residues. V was shortened by 0 bases and J by 7 bases, with 17 bases between the two germline ends. CDR3 DNA: TGTGCCAGCAGCGTAGACTCGGGGCTAGCGATGAATGAGCAGTTCTTC. Encoded protein: CASSVDSGLAMNEQFF.

As concerns this clone: The same CDR3 can be traced to other DNA sequences in this sample. The chain uses TRBV30 and TRBJ1-6; 8 bases are a match to TRBD1. CDR1 and CDR2 (germline): GTSNPN, SVGIG (reference sequence). The CDR3 runs to 13 residues. J lost 7 bases, V lost 1 base, and 0 bases had no gene match. The CDR3 DNA reads TGTGCCTGGAGTGGACAGGGGAATTCACCCCTCCACTTT. Amino acids: CAWSGQGNSPLHF.

This sequence joins TRBV7-9 and TRBJ2-2; D unresolved. Germline loops: CDR1 SEHNR, CDR2 FQNEAQ (reference sequence). V lost 7 bases and J lost 6, with 9 bases in between. This CDR3 comprises 12 residues. The CDR3 loop reads CASKAQSGELFF. DNA of the CDR3: TGTGCCAGCAAGGCACAGTCCGGGGAGCTGTTTTTT.

This clone was detected only a few times. The chain joins TRBV4-2 to TRBJ2-1; 10 nucleotides agree with TRBD2. Germline CDR1 and CDR2: LGHNA and YNFKEQ. The CDR3 extends over 15 amino acids. J lost 6 bases, V lost 0 bases, and 2 bases had no gene match. The CDR3 nucleotides read TGTGCCAGCAGCCAAGAACTAGCGGGACCCAATGAGCAGTTCTTC. Translating it yields CASSQELAGPNEQFF.

The chain joins TRBV10-3 to TRBJ1-6, with 7 bases lining up with TRBD1. The CDR3 has 15 residues. V lost 1 base, J lost 9 bases, and 6 bases stayed unmatched. Per the germline V gene, CDR1 is ENHRY and CDR2 is SYGVKD. CDR3 region: CAISEWTGVSSPLHF. In DNA form, the CDR3 reads TGTGCCATCAGTGAGTGGACAGGAGTTTCTTCACCCCTCCACTTT.

This chain connects TRBV3-1 (or the pseudogene TRBV3-2) to TRBJ2-1, with TRBD2 identical over 12 bases. Germline trimming cut 7 bases from V and 6 bases from J; bases unmatched to any gene: 1. CDR1 and CDR2 from the germline V gene are LGHDT and YNNKEL (reference sequence). The CDR3 has 13 amino acids. The DNA for the CDR3 is TGTGCCAGCACTAGCGGGGGGGGCAATGAGCAGTTCTTC. This codes for CASTSGGGNEQFF.

The V call is TRBV6-1, the J call TRBJ1-3, with 10 bases matching TRBD1. The CDR3 runs to 17 residues. The V segment lost 4 bases and the J segment 0 bases; nucleotides outside the gene matches: 6. From germline, CDR1 is MNHNS and CDR2 SASEGT. The CDR3: CASSASTGGHSGNTIYF. As DNA, the CDR3 is TGTGCCAGCAGTGCGTCGACAGGGGGCCACTCTGGAAACACCATATATTTT.

The chain carries TRBV9 and TRBJ2-3; tentatively, D is TRBD1 (5 bases). V was trimmed by 0 bases and J by 7 bases, leaving 15 bases between them. CDR1 is SGDLS and CDR2 is YYNGEE in the germline V gene. The CDR3 contains 15 residues. The CDR3 spells CASSVEQAGTNTQYF. The DNA for the CDR3 is TGTGCCAGCAGCGTAGAACAGGCCGGTACGAATACGCAGTATTTT.

This clone was seen a handful of times. This chain links TRBV24-1 with TRBJ2-7; TRBD2 aligns across 10 bases. Losses at the gene ends were 5 bases for V and 6 bases for J; bases not matched to a gene: 3. Germline lookup yields CDR1 KGHDR and CDR2 SFDVKD. The CDR3 extends over 13 amino acids. DNA of the CDR3: TGTGCCACCAGTGGGCCTAGCGGGAGCGAGCAGTACTTC. Its protein is CATSGPSGSEQYF.

This chain connects TRBV6-5 to TRBJ2-7, with 7 bases aligning to TRBD2. Germline V gene lookup returns CDR1 MNHEY and CDR2 SVGAGI. Trimming took 0 bases from V and 7 from J; bases not matched to a gene: 12. The CDR3 covers 16 residues. CDR3 in DNA: TGTGCCAGCAGTTACTCGGGCGGCGGGAGAGGAGGGGAGCAGTACTTC. It yields the protein CASSYSGGGRGGEQYF.

The CDR3 bases are TGTGCTAGTGGCAAGACAGGTTGGTCCTATGGCTACACCTTC. Its translation: CASGKTGWSYGYTF. The chain joins TRBV12-5 to TRBJ1-2; TRBD1 is a possible D gene (6 bases). Germline CDR1 and CDR2: LGHNT and FRNRAP. The CDR3 length is 14 residues. V lost 6 bases, J lost 4 bases, and 15 bases lay in between.

This clone was picked up one time. The chain links TRBV7-8 to TRBJ2-7, with D perhaps matching TRBD1 (6 bases). The V gene lost 2 bases and the J gene lost 2 bases, with 7 bases spanning the gap. Germline lookup yields CDR1 SGHVS and CDR2 FQNEAQ. This CDR3 spans 13 amino acids. Here the CDR3 DNA reads TGTGCCAGCAGCTTAAACAGGGCCTACGAGCAGTACTTC. As protein: CASSLNRAYEQYF.

This sequence joins TRBV2 and TRBJ2-7; no definite D call. Trimming cost V 6 bases and J 0 bases, with 12 bases left between them. The CDR3 totals 14 residues. Per germline, CDR1 SNHLY and CDR2 FYNNEI. The DNA for the CDR3 is TGTGCCAGCAGCTATGACTTGTCCTCCTACGAGCAGTACTTC. It codes for CASSYDLSSYEQYF.

The V gene is TRBV2, the J gene TRBJ1-3; 8 bases align to TRBD1. CDR1 and CDR2 from the germline V gene are SNHLY and FYNNEI. V lost 2 bases to trimming and J lost 2 bases; unmatched junction nucleotides: 5. The CDR3 spans 16 residues. Written as DNA, the CDR3 is TGTGCCAGCAGTGAAACCGAACAGGGGGCTGGAAACACCATATATTTT. This codes for CASSETEQGAGNTIYF.